A single TCR beta chain is shown here with its context. The source of the sample is a study of blood T cell repertoires in COVID-19. About the study: From T cells, B-cell-depleted T cells, or PBMCs came the material, which was cDNA or gDNA.

Only in-frame clones appear in the TCRdb table, and some are missing; sequencing was by immunoSEQ multiplex PCR. The sample contains around 170,000 clones, 88% of which appear only once. In germline, CDR1 is KGHDR, CDR2 SFDVKD. Trimming cost V 4 bases and J 2 bases; bases outside gene matches: 6. The CDR3 extends over 16 amino acids. V gene TRBV24-1 combines with J gene TRBJ2-5; 10 bases match TRBD1. The sequencing input was peripheral blood. This TCR was sampled from a man aged 55 to 70 with acute or convalescent COVID-19. The CDR3 reads CATSESGTGEQETQYF. In DNA, the CDR3 is TGTGCCACCAGTGAGTCCGGGACAGGGGAGCAAGAGACCCAGTACTTC.